This TCR beta chain was captured in a study of cytomegalovirus exposure and HLA in healthy donors. For the study at large: An early release of data contained about 85 million unique TCRs, which came from HLA-typed donors. General observations from the study: What a later analysis reportedly showed was that an Asian-associated ancestry cluster had fewer N-insertions than the approximately 700-donor mean. In terms of immune exposure information, only CMV serostatus was available.

Healthy bone marrow donors made up the donors. The CDR3 contains 16 residues. Germline CDR1 reads PRHDT; CDR2 reads FYEKMQ (reference sequence). After removal of 1 base from V and 4 bases from J, the junction contained 4 bases not matched to a gene. A few counts support this clone. Its antigen is unknown. It was with 60 Vbeta and 13 Jbeta primers that the PCR ran. TCRdb's copy holds only in-frame clones and misses some; the assay was immunoSEQ multiplex PCR. Among 150,000 to 250,000 clones listed, 82% were seen once. The chain employs TRBV13 and TRBJ2-1; 10 bases match TRBD1. The receptor comes from a boy aged 2 to 10 in good health and CMV-seronegative. Sequencing was performed on PBMCs. Here the CDR3 reads CASSLDSDRGYNEQFF. The CDR3 nucleotides are TGTGCCAGCAGCTTAGATTCGGACAGGGGGTACAATGAGCAGTTCTTC.